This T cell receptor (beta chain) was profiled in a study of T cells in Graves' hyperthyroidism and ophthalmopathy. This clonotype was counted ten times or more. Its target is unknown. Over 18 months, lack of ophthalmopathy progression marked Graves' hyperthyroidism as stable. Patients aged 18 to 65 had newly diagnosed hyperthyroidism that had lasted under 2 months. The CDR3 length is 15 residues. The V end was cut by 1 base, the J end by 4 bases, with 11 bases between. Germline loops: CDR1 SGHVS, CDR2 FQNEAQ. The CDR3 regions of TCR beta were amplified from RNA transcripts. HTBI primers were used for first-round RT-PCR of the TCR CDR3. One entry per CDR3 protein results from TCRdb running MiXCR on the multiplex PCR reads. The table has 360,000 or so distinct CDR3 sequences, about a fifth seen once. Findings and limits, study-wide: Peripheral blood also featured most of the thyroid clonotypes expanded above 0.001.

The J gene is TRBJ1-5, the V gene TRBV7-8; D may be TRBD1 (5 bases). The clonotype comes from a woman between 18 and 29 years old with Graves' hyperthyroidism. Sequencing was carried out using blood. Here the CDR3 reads CASSLGRVRNQPQHF. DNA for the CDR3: TGTGCCAGCAGCTTAGGCAGGGTCAGGAATCAGCCCCAGCATTTT.